The 10 T cell receptor beta chains in this list originate from one sample, sequenced in a study of T cells in Graves' hyperthyroidism and ophthalmopathy. Researchers took RNA transcripts and amplified the TCR beta CDR3 regions from them. First-round RT-PCR with HTBI primers amplified the TCR CDR3 region. One entry per CDR3 protein, called by TCRdb with MiXCR from the multiplex PCR reads. The table has approximately 300,000 distinct CDR3 sequences, about a sixth seen once; the top ten hold around 57%. Sequenced sample: blood. The source of these receptors is an older woman with Graves' ophthalmopathy.

A few counts support this clonotype. The chain joins TRBV5-4 to TRBJ2-3; D may be TRBD1 or TRBD2 (5 bases each). Per germline, CDR1 SGHNT and CDR2 YYREEE (reference sequence). CDR3 length: 14 residues. Trimming cost V 2 bases and J 6 bases, with 13 bases left between them. The CDR3 loop is CASSFGTRVDTQYF. For the CDR3, the DNA is TGTGCCAGCAGCTTCGGGACCCGGGTGGATACGCAGTATTTT.

The chain carries TRBV27 and TRBJ1-3, with TRBD1 as a possible D gene (5 bases). CDR3 length equals 16 residues. Germline assignment: CDR1 MNHEY and CDR2 SMNVEV (reference sequence). Trimming took 4 bases from V and 0 from J, leaving 13 bases between them. The CDR3 nucleotides read TGTGCCAGCAGTTACGGGGGTCCCTTCTCTGGAAACACCATATATTTT. Amino acids: CASSYGGPFSGNTIYF.

This clonotype has a handful of counts. In DNA form, the CDR3 reads TGTGCCAGCAGCTCTTTGAGAAGCTCCTACGAGCAGTACTTC. This codes for CASSSLRSSYEQYF. This chain links TRBV7-6 with TRBJ2-7; unclear D gene. CDR3 size: 14 residues. Per the germline V gene, CDR1 is SGHVS and CDR2 is FNYEAQ. V was trimmed by 4 bases and J by 0 bases, leaving 10 bases between them.

This clonotype was seen ten or more times. The chain links TRBV9 to TRBJ2-7; a weak D match, TRBD1 (5 bases). Germline V gene sequence: CDR1 SGDLS, CDR2 YYNGEE. Deletions cut 1 base from V and 2 bases from J, with 13 bases between. CDR3 length equals 15 residues. The CDR3 DNA reads TGTGCCAGCAGCGTAAGTTCAGGGTTACCCTACGAGCAGTACTTC. Amino acids: CASSVSSGLPYEQYF.

The chain employs TRBV5-1 and TRBJ1-3, with TRBD1 as a possible D gene (5 bases). The CDR3 sequence is 17 residues long. Germline-derived CDR1 and CDR2 are SGHRS and YFSETQ. The V and J ends lost 0 bases and 0 bases respectively, with 13 bases between them. In nucleotides, the CDR3 is TGCGCCAGCAGCTTGGAACGCCGGGGCAGCTCTGGAAACACCATATATTTT. Amino acid sequence: CASSLERRGSSGNTIYF.

The CDR3 bases are TGCGCCAGCAGGAGGGAACAAAACACCGGGGAGCTGTTTTTT. Its translation is CASRREQNTGELFF. The V and J genes are TRBV10-1 and TRBJ2-2; D may be TRBD2 (5 bases). The CDR3 length is 14 residues. The ends were cut back, 6 bases at V and 2 bases at J, with 10 bases in the middle. Germline CDR1 and CDR2: WNHNN and SYGVQD (reference sequence).

This clonotype was counted at least ten times. V usage is TRBV18 and J usage is TRBJ2-2; D might be TRBD2 (5 bases). In germline, CDR1 is KGHSH, CDR2 LQKENI. The ends were cut back, 0 bases at V and 0 bases at J, with 11 bases in the middle. The CDR3 is 17 residues long. The CDR3 loop reads CASSPPHRGTNTGELFF. The CDR3 coding sequence is TGTGCCAGCTCACCACCGCACCGGGGTACGAACACCGGGGAGCTGTTTTTT.

This clonotype appeared many times. Here the CDR3 reads CASSFSNPGRGPTDTQYF. Here the CDR3 DNA reads TGTGCCAGCAGTTTTAGCAATCCGGGACGAGGCCCCACAGATACGCAGTATTTT. This sequence joins TRBV27 and TRBJ2-3; D may correspond to TRBD1 or TRBD2 (5 bases each). The CDR3 spans 18 residues. Germline V gene data show CDR1 as MNHEY and CDR2 as SMNVEV (reference sequence). V was cut by 3 bases and J by 2 bases, with 21 bases left in between.

This clonotype showed up many times. The rearrangement joins TRBV28 to TRBJ2-3; 12 bases fit TRBD2. The CDR3 consists of 17 residues. Germline CDR1 and CDR2: MDHEN and SYDVKM. After removal of 6 bases from V and 1 base from J, the junction contained 8 bases not matched to a gene. CDR3 bases: TGTGCCAGCAGGAGTCTAGCGGGAGGGCCGGGCACAGATACGCAGTATTTT. This codes for CASRSLAGGPGTDTQYF.

This clonotype turned up a few times. The V call is TRBV20-1, the J call TRBJ2-3; 10 bases map to TRBD2. Germline V gene data show CDR1 as DFQATT and CDR2 as SNEGSKA (reference sequence). The CDR3 covers 14 residues. The ends lost 2 bases at V and 7 bases at J; junction bases unmatched: 6. CDR3 sequence reads: CSARLGLAEHTQYF. The CDR3 DNA reads TGCAGTGCTAGACTAGGACTAGCGGAGCATACGCAGTATTTT.